Reported below is one T cell receptor (beta chain). Its specificity is unknown. These data come from a study of post-analysis software for immune sequencing data. Across the study: The disease courses covered relapsing-remitting, secondary progressive and progressive-relapsing multiple sclerosis. Overall study results and limits: By F measure, strong co-clustering occurred among samples prepared in the same batch. Patients used about 5 TRBV segments, including TRBV5-6, TRBV5-1 and TRBV20-1, more often than controls.

The V gene's germline CDR1 is SGHTA and CDR2 FQGNSA. Trimming took 7 bases from V and 7 from J; bases not matched to a gene: 12. This CDR3 has 14 amino acids. The library was made from cDNA and included unique molecular identifiers. Each CDR3 protein is one row after TCRdb ran MiXCR on the PCR reads. The sample consists of about 810,000 distinct CDR3 sequences, roughly half of them appearing once. The chain employs TRBV7-2 and TRBJ1-2; 7 positions agree with TRBD1. Input material: blood. This receptor was identified in a girl between 5 and 17 years old with multiple sclerosis. CDR3 residues: CASNPRQGSGGYTF. CDR3 DNA: TGTGCCAGCAACCCACGACAGGGTTCGGGTGGCTACACCTTC. Filled out from reference TRBV7-2 and TRBJ1-2, the complete variable domain reads GAGVSQSPSNKVTEKGKDVELRCDPISGHTALYWYRQSLGQGLEFLIYFQGNSAPDKSGLPSDRFSAERTGGSVSTLTIQRTQQEDSAVYLCASNPRQGSGGYTFGSGTRLTVV.